Presented here are 23 T cell receptor beta chains from one specimen sequenced in a study of blood T cell repertoires in COVID-19. TCRdb's copy holds only in-frame clones and misses some; the assay was immunoSEQ multiplex PCR. Found here are a few hundred thousand clones, roughly 90% of them singletons; the top ten hold under 3%. The sample comprised PBMCs or T cells enriched from blood (not recorded which). Receptors were obtained from a woman in her forties or fifties who had been exposed to COVID-19.

There are a few counts of this clone. The rearrangement links TRBV24-1 to TRBJ2-1, with 10 bases matching TRBD1. Losses at the gene ends were 4 bases for V and 2 bases for J; bases not matched to a gene: 4. The CDR3 has 16 residues. Germline-derived CDR1 and CDR2 are KGHDR and SFDVKD. This CDR3 is CATSERDRGAYNEQFF. CDR3 nucleotide sequence: TGTGCCACCAGTGAAAGGGACAGGGGTGCCTACAATGAGCAGTTCTTC.

The V call is TRBV10-3, the J call TRBJ1-3; no firm D call. CDR3 size: 12 residues. Germline CDR1 ENHRY, CDR2 SYGVKD. V lost 8 bases and J 0 bases, leaving 5 bases between the germline ends. The CDR3 DNA follows: TGTGCCATCGAGGGCTCTGGAAACACCATATATTTT. Its translation: CAIEGSGNTIYF.

The CDR3 DNA follows: TGTGCCAGCATGACAATCAGGGGTGGATTCGGGGGCTACACCTTC. Protein: CASMTIRGGFGGYTF. The chain combines TRBV27 with TRBJ1-2, with D perhaps matching TRBD1 (6 bases). V lost 7 bases and J 8 bases, leaving 23 bases between the germline ends. CDR3 length: 15 residues. CDR1 and CDR2 (germline): MNHEY, SMNVEV (reference sequence).

The rearrangement joins TRBV5-6 to TRBJ2-7; 9 nucleotides align to TRBD1. Germline V lookup: CDR1 SGHDT, CDR2 YYEEEE. CDR3 size: 16 residues. Germline trimming cut 3 bases from V and 4 bases from J; bases unmatched to any gene: 11. The CDR3 sequence: CASSSRAGTGFYEQYF. CDR3 DNA sequence: TGTGCCAGCAGCTCCCGCGCAGGGACAGGGTTTTACGAGCAGTACTTC. The entire variable domain, with the rest obtained from reference TRBV5-6 and TRBJ2-7, is as follows: DAGVTQSPTHLIKTRGQQVTLRCSPKSGHDTVSWYQQALGQGPQFIFQYYEEEERQRGNFPDRFSGHQFPNYSSELNVNALLLGDSALYLCASSSRAGTGFYEQYFGPGTRLTVT.

This clone occurred once. This chain links TRBV28 with TRBJ2-3; TRBD1 matches at 7 bases. V gave up 2 bases and J gave up 5 bases; unmatched junction bases: 7. In germline, CDR1 is MDHEN, CDR2 SYDVKM. This CDR3 is built from 15 residues. CDR3 sequence reads: CASSLDGQGEDTQYF. DNA of the CDR3: TGTGCCAGCAGTTTAGACGGCCAGGGGGAAGATACGCAGTATTTT.

The genes are TRBV28 and TRBJ2-5; weak D call: TRBD1 (5 bases). CDR1 and CDR2 (germline): MDHEN, SYDVKM. V was trimmed by 5 bases and J by 7 bases, leaving 14 bases between them. This CDR3 is 13 amino acids long. This CDR3 reads CASSPRVFGTQYF. For the CDR3, the DNA is TGTGCCAGCAGTCCCAGGGTTTTCGGGACCCAGTACTTC.

This chain joins TRBV9 and TRBJ2-1; weak D call: TRBD1 (6 bases). The CDR3 is made up of 15 amino acids. Germline V gene lookup returns CDR1 SGDLS and CDR2 YYNGEE. V dropped 5 bases and J dropped 7 bases, with 19 bases sitting between them. CDR3 nucleotide sequence: TGTGCCAGCAGTACAAGCGCCGGACAGCCAAATGAGCAGTTCTTC. Translation gives CASSTSAGQPNEQFF.

The chain couples TRBV7-9 to TRBJ2-7; D might be TRBD1 (7 bases). This CDR3 has 16 residues. V lost 2 bases and J lost 4, with 18 bases in between. Germline CDR1 and CDR2: SEHNR and FQNEAQ (reference sequence). CDR3 in amino acids: CASSLPQGGEIYEQYF. The DNA of the CDR3 is TGTGCCAGCAGCTTACCGCAGGGGGGAGAAATTTACGAGCAGTACTTC.

The sample holds one count of this clone. CDR3 region: CASTFGGSDEKLFF. The CDR3 DNA sequence: TGTGCCAGCACCTTCGGAGGGTCCGATGAAAAACTGTTTTTT. The gene calls are TRBV7-9 and TRBJ1-4; D remains ambiguous. The V end lost 7 bases, the J end lost 6 bases, and 15 bases lay between the germline ends. The CDR3 has 14 amino acids. Germline V CDR1 and CDR2: SEHNR, FQNEAQ (reference sequence).

V is TRBV27 and J is TRBJ1-6, with 7 bases matching TRBD1. Germline loops: CDR1 MNHEY, CDR2 SMNVEV (reference sequence). The CDR3 is 15 residues long. Germline trimming cut 4 bases from V and 9 bases from J; bases unmatched to any gene: 9. This chain's CDR3 is CASSSGQPWGSPLHF. CDR3 nucleotides: TGTGCCAGCAGTTCGGGACAGCCATGGGGTTCACCCCTCCACTTT.

Only a few counts were recorded for this clone. V gene TRBV12-3 or TRBV12-4 combines with J gene TRBJ1-5, with D maybe TRBD1 (5 bases). The V end was cut by 1 base, the J end by 7 bases, with 5 bases between. The CDR3 length is 12 residues. CDR3 DNA: TGTGCCAGCAGTTTAGGGACACAGCCCCAGCATTTT. It specifies CASSLGTQPQHF.

The DNA of the CDR3 is TGTGCCAGCAACACAAACCCTAACACCGGGGAGCTGTTTTTT. This sequence encodes CASNTNPNTGELFF. This chain links TRBV9 with TRBJ2-2, with D unclear. V lost 6 bases, J lost 2 bases, and 11 bases lay in between. The CDR3 is 14 residues long. Germline CDR1 and CDR2: SGDLS and YYNGEE.

J is TRBJ1-1 and V is TRBV7-9; 7 nucleotides match TRBD1. Germline V lookup: CDR1 SEHNR, CDR2 FQNEAQ (reference sequence). This CDR3 has 13 amino acids. The trim removed 8 bases at V and 1 base at J, leaving 4 bases unmatched. CDR3 nucleotides: TGTGCCAGCGGGGGACAGCCGAACACTGAAGCTTTCTTT. Amino acids: CASGGQPNTEAFF. The whole variable domain, filled in from reference TRBV7-9 and TRBJ1-1, reads DTGVSQNPRHKITKRGQNVTFRCDPISEHNRLYWYRQTLGQGPEFLTYFQNEAQLEKSRLLSDRFSAERPKGSFSTLEIQRTEQGDSAMYLCASGGQPNTEAFFGQGTRLTVV.

The chain carries TRBV19 and TRBJ2-1; a weak D match, TRBD2 (5 bases). CDR1 and CDR2 (germline): LNHDA, SQIVND (reference sequence). Trimming stripped 1 base from V and 1 base from J, with 8 bases between. This CDR3 is 15 amino acids long. The CDR3 here is CASSIGWESYNEQFF. In DNA form, the CDR3 reads TGTGCCAGTAGTATAGGTTGGGAGTCCTACAATGAGCAGTTCTTC.

This rearrangement joins TRBV18 to TRBJ2-2, with 9 bases identical to TRBD1. The CDR3 extends over 16 amino acids. The J segment lost 3 bases and the V segment lost 2 bases, leaving 4 bases of the junction unmatched. Germline values: CDR1 KGHSH, CDR2 LQKENI. This CDR3 is CASSPETGGYTGELFF. The CDR3 DNA reads as TGTGCCAGCTCACCAGAGACAGGGGGTTACACCGGGGAGCTGTTTTTT.

This clone was recorded only once. The gene calls are TRBV5-4 and TRBJ1-2, with TRBD1 identical over 9 bases. In germline, CDR1 is SGHNT, CDR2 YYREEE (reference sequence). J lost 2 bases, V lost 3 bases, and 2 bases had no gene match. CDR3 size: 14 residues. In DNA, the CDR3 is TGTGCCAGCAGCTCGGACAGGGGCAACTATGGCTACACCTTC. This gives the protein CASSSDRGNYGYTF.

The genes are TRBV5-8 and TRBJ2-2, with 8 bases fitting TRBD1. The trim removed 0 bases at V and 3 bases at J, leaving 4 bases unmatched. Germline V CDR1 and CDR2: SGHTS, YDEGEE. The CDR3 covers 16 residues. CDR3 coding DNA: TGTGCCAGCAGCTTGGATAGGGACAGGTACACCGGGGAGCTGTTTTTT. Translating it yields CASSLDRDRYTGELFF.

This clone appeared a few times. The V call is TRBV7-9, the J call TRBJ1-1, with 11 bases matching TRBD1. Germline V gene data show CDR1 as SEHNR and CDR2 as FQNEAQ (reference sequence). The V and J ends lost 4 bases and 2 bases, in that order; junction bases with no gene match: 0. This CDR3 comprises 14 residues. This CDR3 reads CASSWTGGNTEAFF. CDR3 nucleotide sequence: TGTGCCAGCAGCTGGACAGGGGGCAACACTGAAGCTTTCTTT.

The chain couples TRBV13 to TRBJ2-3; 7 nucleotides align to TRBD2. The CDR3 length is 15 residues. Germline V CDR1 and CDR2: PRHDT, FYEKMQ (reference sequence). The V and J ends lost 5 bases and 0 bases, in that order; junction bases with no gene match: 5. In nucleotides, the CDR3 is TGTGCCAGCAGCGGGAGCGGGGCTAGCACAGATACGCAGTATTTT. It codes for CASSGSGASTDTQYF.

This clone was counted once. V and J are TRBV5-1 and TRBJ2-7, with TRBD1 matching over 9 bases. This CDR3 comprises 14 residues. Trimming removed 3 bases from V and 5 bases from J; junction bases left unmatched: 6. Germline assignment: CDR1 SGHRS and CDR2 YFSETQ. The CDR3 spells CASSWKDRGNEQYF. CDR3 bases: TGCGCCAGCAGCTGGAAGGACAGGGGAAACGAGCAGTACTTC.

The chain carries TRBV28 and TRBJ1-6; the D is unclear. Trimming shortened V by 1 base and J by 0 bases, and 10 bases separated the two germline ends. This CDR3 spans 17 amino acids. Germline CDR1 is MDHEN and CDR2 is SYDVKM. CDR3 loop: CASSLLASNSYNSPLHF. The CDR3 nucleotides read TGTGCCAGCAGTTTATTAGCCTCAAACTCCTATAATTCACCCCTCCACTTT.

The rearrangement uses TRBV4-1 and TRBJ1-2; 8 bases are a match to TRBD1. J lost 7 bases, V lost 0 bases, and 4 bases had no gene match. This CDR3 contains 14 residues. CDR1 is MGHRA and CDR2 is YSYEKL in the germline V gene. The CDR3 spells CASSQDPDRGGYTF. DNA of the CDR3: TGCGCCAGCAGCCAAGACCCAGACAGGGGTGGCTACACCTTC.

The chain couples TRBV7-9 to TRBJ2-3; possibly TRBD1 for D (5 bases). The CDR3 contains 15 residues. Germline lookup yields CDR1 SEHNR and CDR2 FQNEAQ (reference sequence). Between the trimmed V and J ends, which lost 1 base and 0 bases, there was a span of 8 bases. The CDR3 nucleotides are TGTGCCAGCAGCTTAGGACAGCCGAGCACAGATACGCAGTATTTT. It encodes CASSLGQPSTDTQYF. The whole variable domain, remainder taken from reference TRBV7-9 and TRBJ2-3, is DTGVSQNPRHKITKRGQNVTFRCDPISEHNRLYWYRQTLGQGPEFLTYFQNEAQLEKSRLLSDRFSAERPKGSFSTLEIQRTEQGDSAMYLCASSLGQPSTDTQYFGPGTRLTVL.